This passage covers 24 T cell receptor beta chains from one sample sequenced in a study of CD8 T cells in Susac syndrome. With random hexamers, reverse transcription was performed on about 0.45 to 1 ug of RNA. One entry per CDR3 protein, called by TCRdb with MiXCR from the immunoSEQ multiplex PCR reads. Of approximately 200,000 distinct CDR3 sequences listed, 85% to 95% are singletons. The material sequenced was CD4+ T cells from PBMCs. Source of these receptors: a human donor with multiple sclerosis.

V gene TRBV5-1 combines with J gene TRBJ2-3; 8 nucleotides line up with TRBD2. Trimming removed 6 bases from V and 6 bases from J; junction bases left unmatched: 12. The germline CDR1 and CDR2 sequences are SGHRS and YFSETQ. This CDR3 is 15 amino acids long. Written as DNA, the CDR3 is TGCGCCAGCACACAAATGGGACTAGACGCTGATACGCAGTATTTT. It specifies CASTQMGLDADTQYF.

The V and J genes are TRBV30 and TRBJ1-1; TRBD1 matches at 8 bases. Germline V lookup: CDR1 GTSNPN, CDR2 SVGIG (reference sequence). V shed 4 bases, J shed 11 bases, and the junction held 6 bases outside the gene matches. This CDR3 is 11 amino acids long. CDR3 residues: CAWKTGDIAFF. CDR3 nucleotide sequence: TGTGCCTGGAAGACAGGGGATATCGCTTTCTTT.

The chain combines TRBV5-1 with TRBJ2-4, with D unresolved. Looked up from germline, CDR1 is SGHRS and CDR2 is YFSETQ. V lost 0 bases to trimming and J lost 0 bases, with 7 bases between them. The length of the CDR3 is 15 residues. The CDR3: CASSLGDAAKNIQYF. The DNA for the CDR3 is TGCGCCAGCAGCTTGGGGGATGCAGCCAAAAACATTCAGTACTTC.

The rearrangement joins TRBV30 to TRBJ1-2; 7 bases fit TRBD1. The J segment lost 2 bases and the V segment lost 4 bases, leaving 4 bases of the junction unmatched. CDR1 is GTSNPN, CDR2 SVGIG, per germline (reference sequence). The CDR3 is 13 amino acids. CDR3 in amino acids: CAWMQTGNYGYTF. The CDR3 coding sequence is TGTGCCTGGATGCAGACAGGGAACTATGGCTACACCTTC.

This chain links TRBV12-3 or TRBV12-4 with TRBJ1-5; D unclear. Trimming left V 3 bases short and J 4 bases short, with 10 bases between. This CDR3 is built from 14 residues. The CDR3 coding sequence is TGTGCCAGCAGTTTCTGGGGTAGGAATCAGCCCCAGCATTTT. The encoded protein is CASSFWGRNQPQHF.

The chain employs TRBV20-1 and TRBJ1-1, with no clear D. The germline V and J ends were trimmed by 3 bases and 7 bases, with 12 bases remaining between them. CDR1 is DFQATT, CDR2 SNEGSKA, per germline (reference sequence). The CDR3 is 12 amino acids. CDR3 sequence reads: CSASPPRVEAFF. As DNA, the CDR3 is TGCAGTGCTAGCCCTCCTCGGGTTGAAGCTTTCTTT.

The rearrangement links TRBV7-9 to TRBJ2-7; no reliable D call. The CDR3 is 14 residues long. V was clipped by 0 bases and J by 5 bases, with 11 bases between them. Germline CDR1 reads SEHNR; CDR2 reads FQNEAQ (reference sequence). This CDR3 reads CASSLAGGFNEQYV. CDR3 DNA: TGTGCCAGCAGCTTAGCTGGTGGGTTCAACGAGCAGTACGTC.

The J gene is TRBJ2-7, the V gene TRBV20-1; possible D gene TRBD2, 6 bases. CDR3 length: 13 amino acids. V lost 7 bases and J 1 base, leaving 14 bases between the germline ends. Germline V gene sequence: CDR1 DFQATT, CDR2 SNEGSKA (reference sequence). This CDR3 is CSGTIAGSYEQYF. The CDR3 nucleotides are TGCAGTGGGACTATCGCGGGGTCCTACGAGCAGTACTTC.

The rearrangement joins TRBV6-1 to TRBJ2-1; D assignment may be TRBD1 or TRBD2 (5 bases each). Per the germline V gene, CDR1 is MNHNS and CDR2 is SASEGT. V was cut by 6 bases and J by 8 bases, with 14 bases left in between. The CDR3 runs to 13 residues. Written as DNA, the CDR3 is TGTGCCAGCAGGGGGGTAGCGCGAGATGAGCAGTTCTTC. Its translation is CASRGVARDEQFF.

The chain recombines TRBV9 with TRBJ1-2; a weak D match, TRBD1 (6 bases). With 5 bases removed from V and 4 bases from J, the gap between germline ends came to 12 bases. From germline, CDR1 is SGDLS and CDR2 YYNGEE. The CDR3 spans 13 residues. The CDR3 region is CASSRTVIYGYTF. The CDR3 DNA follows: TGTGCCAGCAGTCGGACAGTCATCTATGGCTACACCTTC.

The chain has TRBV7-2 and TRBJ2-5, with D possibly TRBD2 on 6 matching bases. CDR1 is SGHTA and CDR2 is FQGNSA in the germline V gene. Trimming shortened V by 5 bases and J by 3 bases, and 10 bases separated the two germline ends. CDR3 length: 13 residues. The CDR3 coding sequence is TGTGCCAGCAGCCCGGGACTTAAAGAGACCCAGTACTTC. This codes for CASSPGLKETQYF.

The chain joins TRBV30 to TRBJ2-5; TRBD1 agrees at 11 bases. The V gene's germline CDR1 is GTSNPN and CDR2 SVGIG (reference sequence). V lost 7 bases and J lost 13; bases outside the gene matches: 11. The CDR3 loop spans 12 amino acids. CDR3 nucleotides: TGTGCCTTGATCGGACAGGGGGCGAATATGTACTTC. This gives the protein CALIGQGANMYF.

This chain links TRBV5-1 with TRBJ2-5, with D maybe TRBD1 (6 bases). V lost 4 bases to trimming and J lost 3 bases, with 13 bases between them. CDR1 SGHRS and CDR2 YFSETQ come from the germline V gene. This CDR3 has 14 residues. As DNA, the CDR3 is TGCGCCAGCAGCCCTGGACAGAAGAAAGAGACCCAGTACTTC. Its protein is CASSPGQKKETQYF.

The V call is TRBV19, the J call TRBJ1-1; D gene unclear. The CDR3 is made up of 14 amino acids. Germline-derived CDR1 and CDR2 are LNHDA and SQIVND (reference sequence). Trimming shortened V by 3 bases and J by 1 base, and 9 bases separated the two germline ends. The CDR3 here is CASSISRQNTEAFF. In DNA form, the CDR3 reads TGTGCCAGTAGTATTTCAAGGCAGAACACTGAAGCTTTCTTT.

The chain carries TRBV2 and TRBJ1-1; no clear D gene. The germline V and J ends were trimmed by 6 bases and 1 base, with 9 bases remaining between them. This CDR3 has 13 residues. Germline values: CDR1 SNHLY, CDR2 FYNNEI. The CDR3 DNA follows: TGTGCCAGCAGCCAGGACCAGAACACTGAAGCTTTCTTT. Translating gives CASSQDQNTEAFF.

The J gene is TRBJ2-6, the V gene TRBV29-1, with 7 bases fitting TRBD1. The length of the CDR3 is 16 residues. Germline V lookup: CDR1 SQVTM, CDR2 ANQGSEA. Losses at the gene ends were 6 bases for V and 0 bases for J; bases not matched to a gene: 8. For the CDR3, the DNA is TGCAGCGTACAGGACAGGCAATCCTCTGGGGCCAACGTCCTGACTTTC. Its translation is CSVQDRQSSGANVLTF. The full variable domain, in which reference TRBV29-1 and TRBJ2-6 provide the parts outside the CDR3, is SAVISQKPSRDICQRGTSLTIQCQVDSQVTMMFWYRQQPGQSLTLIATANQGSEATYESGFVIDKFPISRPNLTFSTLTVSNMSPEDSSIYLCSVQDRQSSGANVLTFGAGSRLTVL.

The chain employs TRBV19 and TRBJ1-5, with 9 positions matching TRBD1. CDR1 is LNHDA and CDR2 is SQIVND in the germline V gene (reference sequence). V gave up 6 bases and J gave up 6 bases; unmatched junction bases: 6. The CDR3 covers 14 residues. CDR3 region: CASRKGQGVQPQHF. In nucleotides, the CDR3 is TGTGCCAGTAGAAAGGGACAGGGCGTTCAGCCCCAGCATTTT. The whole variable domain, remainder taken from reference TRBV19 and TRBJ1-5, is DGGITQSPKYLFRKEGQNVTLSCEQNLNHDAMYWYRQDPGQGLRLIYYSQIVNDFQKGDIAEGYSVSREKKESFPLTVTSAQKNPTAFYLCASRKGQGVQPQHFGDGTRLSIL.

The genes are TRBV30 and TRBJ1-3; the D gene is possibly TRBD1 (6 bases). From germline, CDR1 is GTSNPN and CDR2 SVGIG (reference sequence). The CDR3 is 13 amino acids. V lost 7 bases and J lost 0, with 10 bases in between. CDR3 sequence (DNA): TGTGCCTCGGACAGCTACTCTGGAAACACCATATATTTT. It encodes CASDSYSGNTIYF.

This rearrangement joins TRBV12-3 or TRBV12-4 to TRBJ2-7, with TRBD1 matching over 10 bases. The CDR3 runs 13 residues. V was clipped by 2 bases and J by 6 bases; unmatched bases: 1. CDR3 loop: CASSLRTGGEQYV. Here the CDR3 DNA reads TGTGCCAGCAGTTTAAGGACAGGGGGCGAGCAGTACGTC.

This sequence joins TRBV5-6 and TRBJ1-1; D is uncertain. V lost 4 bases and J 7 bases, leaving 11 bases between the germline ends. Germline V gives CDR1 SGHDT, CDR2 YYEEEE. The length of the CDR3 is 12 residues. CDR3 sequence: CASSSRMFEAFF. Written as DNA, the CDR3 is TGTGCCAGCAGCAGCCGGATGTTTGAAGCTTTCTTT.

CDR3 residues: CAWKADRKYNEQFF. The CDR3 coding sequence is TGTGCCTGGAAAGCCGATAGGAAATACAATGAGCAGTTCTTC. The chain is built from TRBV30 and TRBJ2-1; D unclear. Trimming removed 4 bases at V and 4 bases at J, with 14 bases between. Germline V gives CDR1 GTSNPN, CDR2 SVGIG (reference sequence). The CDR3 runs 14 residues. The full variable domain, with the rest looked up from reference TRBV30 and TRBJ2-1, is SQTIHQWPATLVQPVGSPLSLECTVEGTSNPNLYWYRQAAGRGLQLLFYSVGIGQISSEVPQNLSASRPQDRQFILSSKKLLLSDSGFYLCAWKADRKYNEQFFGPGTRLTVL.

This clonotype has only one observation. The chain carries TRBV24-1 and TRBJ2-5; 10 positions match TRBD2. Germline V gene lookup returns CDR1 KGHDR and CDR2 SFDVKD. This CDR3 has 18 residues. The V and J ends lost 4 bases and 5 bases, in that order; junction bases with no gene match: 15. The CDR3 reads CATSESRRERGGSETQYF. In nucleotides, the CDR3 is TGTGCCACCAGTGAATCCAGGCGGGAGCGGGGGGGCTCTGAGACCCAGTACTTC.

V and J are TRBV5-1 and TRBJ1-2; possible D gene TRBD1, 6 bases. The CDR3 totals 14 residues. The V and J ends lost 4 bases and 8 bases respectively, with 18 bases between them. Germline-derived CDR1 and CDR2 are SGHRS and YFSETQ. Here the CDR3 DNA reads TGCGCCAGCAGCCTAAAGGACAGCGGAGGGGGCTACACCTTC. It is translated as CASSLKDSGGGYTF. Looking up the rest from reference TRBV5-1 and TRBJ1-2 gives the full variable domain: KAGVTQTPRYLIKTRGQQVTLSCSPISGHRSVSWYQQTPGQGLQFLFEYFSETQRNKGNFPGRFSGRQFSNSRSEMNVSTLELGDSALYLCASSLKDSGGGYTFGSGTRLTVV.

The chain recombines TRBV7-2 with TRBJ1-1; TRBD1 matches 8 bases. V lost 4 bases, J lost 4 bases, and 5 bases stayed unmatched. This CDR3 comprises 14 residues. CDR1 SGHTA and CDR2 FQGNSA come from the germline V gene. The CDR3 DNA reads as TGTGCCAGCAGCTCGAGACAGGGGAGCACTGAAGCTTTCTTT. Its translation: CASSSRQGSTEAFF.